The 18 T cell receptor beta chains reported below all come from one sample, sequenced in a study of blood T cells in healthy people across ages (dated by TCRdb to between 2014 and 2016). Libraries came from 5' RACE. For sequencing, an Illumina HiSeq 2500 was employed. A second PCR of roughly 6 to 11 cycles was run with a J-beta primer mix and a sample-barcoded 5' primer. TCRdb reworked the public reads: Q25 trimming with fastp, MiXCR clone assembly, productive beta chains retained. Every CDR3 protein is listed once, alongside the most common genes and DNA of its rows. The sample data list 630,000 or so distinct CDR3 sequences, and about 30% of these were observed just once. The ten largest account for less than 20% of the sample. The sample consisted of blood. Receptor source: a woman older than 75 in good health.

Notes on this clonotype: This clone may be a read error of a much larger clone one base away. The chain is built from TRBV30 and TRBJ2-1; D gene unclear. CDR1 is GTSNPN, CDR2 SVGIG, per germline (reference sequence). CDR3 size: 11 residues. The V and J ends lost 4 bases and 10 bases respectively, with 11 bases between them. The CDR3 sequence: CAWKLYYEQFF. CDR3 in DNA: TGTGCCTGGAAACTCTACTACGAGCAGTTCTTC.

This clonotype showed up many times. CDR3 sequence (DNA): TGTGCCAGCAGCCCCACAGGGTACTACGAGCAGTACTTC. It specifies CASSPTGYYEQYF. The chain couples TRBV9 to TRBJ2-7, with D maybe TRBD1 (6 bases). Germline loops: CDR1 SGDLS, CDR2 YYNGEE. The CDR3 is made up of 13 amino acids. V dropped 4 bases and J dropped 3 bases, with 11 bases sitting between them.

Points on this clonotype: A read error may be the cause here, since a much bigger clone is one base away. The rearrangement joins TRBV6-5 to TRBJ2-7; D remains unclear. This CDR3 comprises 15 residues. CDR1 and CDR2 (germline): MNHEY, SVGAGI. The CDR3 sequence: CASSPTAGLIGERYF. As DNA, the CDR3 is TGTGCCAGCAGCCCAACTGCCGGGCTGATCGGCGAGCGGTACTTC.

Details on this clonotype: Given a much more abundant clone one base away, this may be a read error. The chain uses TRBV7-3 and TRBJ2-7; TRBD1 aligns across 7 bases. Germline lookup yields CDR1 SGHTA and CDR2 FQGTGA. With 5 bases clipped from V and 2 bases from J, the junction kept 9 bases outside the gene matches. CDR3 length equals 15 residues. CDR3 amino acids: CASSPDRDATYEQYF. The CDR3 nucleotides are TGTGCCAGCAGCCCCGACAGGGACGCAACCTACGAGCAGTACTTC.

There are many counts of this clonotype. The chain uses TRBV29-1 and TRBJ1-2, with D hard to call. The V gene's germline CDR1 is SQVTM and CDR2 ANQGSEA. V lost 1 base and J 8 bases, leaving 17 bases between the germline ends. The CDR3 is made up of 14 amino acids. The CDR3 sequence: CSVEAMAIEDGYTF. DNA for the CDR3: TGCAGCGTTGAAGCGATGGCTATCGAGGACGGCTACACCTTC.

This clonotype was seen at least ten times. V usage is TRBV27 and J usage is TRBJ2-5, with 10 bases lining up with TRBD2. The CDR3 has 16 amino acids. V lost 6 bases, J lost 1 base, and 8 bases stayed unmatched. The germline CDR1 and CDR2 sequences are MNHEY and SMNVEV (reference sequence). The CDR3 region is CASRGLAGDLQETQYF. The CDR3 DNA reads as TGTGCCAGCAGAGGGCTAGCGGGGGACCTCCAAGAGACCCAGTACTTC.

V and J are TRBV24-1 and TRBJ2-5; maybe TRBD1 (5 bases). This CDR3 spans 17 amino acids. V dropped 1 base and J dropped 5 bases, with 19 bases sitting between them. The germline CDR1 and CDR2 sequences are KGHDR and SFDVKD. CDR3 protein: CATSDFSTVQGLETQYF. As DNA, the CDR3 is TGTGCCACCAGTGATTTCTCGACAGTGCAGGGCCTGGAGACCCAGTACTTC.

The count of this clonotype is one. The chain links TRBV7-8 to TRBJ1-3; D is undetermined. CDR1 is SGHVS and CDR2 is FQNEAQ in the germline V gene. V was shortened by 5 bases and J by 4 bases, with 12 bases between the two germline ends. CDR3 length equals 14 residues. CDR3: CASSPLAGGNTIYF. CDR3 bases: TGTGCCAGCAGCCCCCTGGCTGGAGGAAACACCATATATTTT.

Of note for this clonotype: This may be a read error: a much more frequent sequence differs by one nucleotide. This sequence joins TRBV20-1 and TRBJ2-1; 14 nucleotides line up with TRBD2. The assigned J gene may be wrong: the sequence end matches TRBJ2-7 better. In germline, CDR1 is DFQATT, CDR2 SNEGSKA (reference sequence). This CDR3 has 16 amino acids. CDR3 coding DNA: TGCAGTGCTAGAGTGACTAGCGGGGGGGTGTACAATGAGCAGTACTTC. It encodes CSARVTSGGVYNEQYF.

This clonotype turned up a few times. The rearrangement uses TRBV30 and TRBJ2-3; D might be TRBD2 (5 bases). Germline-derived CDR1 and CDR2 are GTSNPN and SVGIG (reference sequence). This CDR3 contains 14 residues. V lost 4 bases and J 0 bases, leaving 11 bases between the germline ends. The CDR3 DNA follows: TGTGCCTGGAATTTGGGGAGTAGCACAGATACGCAGTATTTT. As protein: CAWNLGSSTDTQYF.

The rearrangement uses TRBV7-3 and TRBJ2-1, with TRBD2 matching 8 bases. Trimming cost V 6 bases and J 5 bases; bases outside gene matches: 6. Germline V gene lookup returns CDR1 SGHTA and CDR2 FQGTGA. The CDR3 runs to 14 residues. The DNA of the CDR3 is TGTGCCAGCAGTACTAGCGGTTGGGACAATGAGCAGTTCTTC. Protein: CASSTSGWDNEQFF.

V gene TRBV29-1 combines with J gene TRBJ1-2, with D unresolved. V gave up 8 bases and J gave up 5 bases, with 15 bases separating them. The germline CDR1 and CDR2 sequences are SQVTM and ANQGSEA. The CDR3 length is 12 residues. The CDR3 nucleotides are TGCAGCTCCGGGGAAGGAGGTTATGGCTACACCTTC. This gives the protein CSSGEGGYGYTF. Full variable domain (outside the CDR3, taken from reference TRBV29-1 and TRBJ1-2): SAVISQKPSRDICQRGTSLTIQCQVDSQVTMMFWYRQQPGQSLTLIATANQGSEATYESGFVIDKFPISRPNLTFSTLTVSNMSPEDSSIYLCSSGEGGYGYTFGSGTRLTVV.

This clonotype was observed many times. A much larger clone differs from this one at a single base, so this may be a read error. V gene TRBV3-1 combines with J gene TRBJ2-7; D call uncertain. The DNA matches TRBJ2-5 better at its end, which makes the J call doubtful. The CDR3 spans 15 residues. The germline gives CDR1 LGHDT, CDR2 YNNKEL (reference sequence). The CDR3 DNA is TGTGCCAGCAGCCGCCCCCGCTCCCCCCGAGAGACCCAGTACTTC. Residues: CASSRPRSPRETQYF.

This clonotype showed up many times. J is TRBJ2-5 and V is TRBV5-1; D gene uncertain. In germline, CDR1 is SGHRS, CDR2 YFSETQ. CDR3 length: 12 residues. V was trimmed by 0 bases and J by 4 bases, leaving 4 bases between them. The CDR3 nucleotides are TGCGCCAGCAGCTTGGGGAGAGAGACCCAGTACTTC. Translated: CASSLGRETQYF.

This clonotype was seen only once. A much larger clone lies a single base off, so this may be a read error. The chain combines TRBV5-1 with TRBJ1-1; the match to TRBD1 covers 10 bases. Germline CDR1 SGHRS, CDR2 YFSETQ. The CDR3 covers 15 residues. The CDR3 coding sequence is TGCGTCAGCAGCACGGGACAGGGGAGGAACACTGAAGCTTTCTTT. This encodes CVSSTGQGRNTEAFF.

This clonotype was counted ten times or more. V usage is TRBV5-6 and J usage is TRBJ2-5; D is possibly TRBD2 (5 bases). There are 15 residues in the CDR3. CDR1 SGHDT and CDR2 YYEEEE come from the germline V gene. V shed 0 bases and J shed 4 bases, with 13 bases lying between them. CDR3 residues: CASSLEVRGGETQYF. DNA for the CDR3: TGTGCCAGCAGCTTGGAAGTCCGGGGTGGAGAGACCCAGTACTTC.

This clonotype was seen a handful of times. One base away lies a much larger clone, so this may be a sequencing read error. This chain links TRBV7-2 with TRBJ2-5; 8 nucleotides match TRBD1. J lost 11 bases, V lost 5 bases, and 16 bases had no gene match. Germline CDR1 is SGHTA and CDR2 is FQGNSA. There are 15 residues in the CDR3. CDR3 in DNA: TGTGCCAGCAGCGCGGGTCCCAGGGGGCCTGGGGAGCAGTACTTC. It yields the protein CASSAGPRGPGEQYF.

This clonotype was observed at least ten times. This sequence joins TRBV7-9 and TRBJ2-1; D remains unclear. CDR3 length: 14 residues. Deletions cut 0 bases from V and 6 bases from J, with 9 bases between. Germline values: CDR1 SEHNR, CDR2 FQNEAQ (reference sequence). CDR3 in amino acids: CASSLASGFNEQFF. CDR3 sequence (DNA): TGTGCCAGCAGCTTAGCTTCTGGGTTCAATGAGCAGTTCTTC.